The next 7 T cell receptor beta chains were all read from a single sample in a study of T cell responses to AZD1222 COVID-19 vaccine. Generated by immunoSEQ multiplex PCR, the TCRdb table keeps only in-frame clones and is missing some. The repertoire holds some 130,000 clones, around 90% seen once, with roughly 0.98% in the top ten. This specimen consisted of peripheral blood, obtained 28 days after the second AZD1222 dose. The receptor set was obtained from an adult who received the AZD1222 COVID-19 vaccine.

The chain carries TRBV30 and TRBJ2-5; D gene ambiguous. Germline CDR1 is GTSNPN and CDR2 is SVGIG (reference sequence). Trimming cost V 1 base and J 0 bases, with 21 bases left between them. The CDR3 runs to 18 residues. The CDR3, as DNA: TGTGCCTGGAGTGGGAACGGTTACGGTTTGGAGTACCAAGAGACCCAGTACTTC. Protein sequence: CAWSGNGYGLEYQETQYF. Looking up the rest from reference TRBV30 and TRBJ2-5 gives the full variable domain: SQTIHQWPATLVQPVGSPLSLECTVEGTSNPNLYWYRQAAGRGLQLLFYSVGIGQISSEVPQNLSASRPQDRQFILSSKKLLLSDSGFYLCAWSGNGYGLEYQETQYFGPGTRLLVL.

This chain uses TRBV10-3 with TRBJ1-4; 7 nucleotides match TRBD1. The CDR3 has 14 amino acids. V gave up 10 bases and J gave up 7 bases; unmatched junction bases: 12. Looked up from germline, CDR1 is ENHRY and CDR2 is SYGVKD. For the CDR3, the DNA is TGTGCCACGACCGACAGGGAGAGAAGTGAAAAACTGTTTTTT. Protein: CATTDRERSEKLFF.

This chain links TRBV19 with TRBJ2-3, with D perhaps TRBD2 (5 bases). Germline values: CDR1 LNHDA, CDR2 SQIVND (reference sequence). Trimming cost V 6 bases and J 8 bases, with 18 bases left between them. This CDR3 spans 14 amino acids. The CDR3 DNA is TGTGCCAGTAGACCCTCACTAGAGTCGGGTACGCAGTATTTT. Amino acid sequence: CASRPSLESGTQYF.

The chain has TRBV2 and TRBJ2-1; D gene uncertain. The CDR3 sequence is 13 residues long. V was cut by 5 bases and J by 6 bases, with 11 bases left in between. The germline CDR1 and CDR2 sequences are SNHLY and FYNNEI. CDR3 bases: TGTGCCAGCAGTCCCAACTCTCCCAATGAGCAGTTCTTC. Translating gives CASSPNSPNEQFF.

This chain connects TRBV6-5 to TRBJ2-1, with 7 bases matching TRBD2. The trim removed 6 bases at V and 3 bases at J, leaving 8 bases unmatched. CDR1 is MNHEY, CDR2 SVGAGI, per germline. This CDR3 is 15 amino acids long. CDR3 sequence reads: CASSTTGGGYNEQFF. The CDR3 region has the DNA TGTGCCAGCAGCACCACTGGGGGGGGCTACAATGAGCAGTTCTTC.

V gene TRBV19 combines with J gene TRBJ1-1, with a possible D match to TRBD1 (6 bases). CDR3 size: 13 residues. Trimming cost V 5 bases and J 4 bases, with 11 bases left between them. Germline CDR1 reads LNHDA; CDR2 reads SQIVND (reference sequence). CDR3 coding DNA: TGTGCCAGTAGTCGCAGGGGAATCACTGAAGCTTTCTTT. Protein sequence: CASSRRGITEAFF. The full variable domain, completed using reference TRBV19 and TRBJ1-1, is DGGITQSPKYLFRKEGQNVTLSCEQNLNHDAMYWYRQDPGQGLRLIYYSQIVNDFQKGDIAEGYSVSREKKESFPLTVTSAQKNPTAFYLCASSRRGITEAFFGQGTRLTVV.

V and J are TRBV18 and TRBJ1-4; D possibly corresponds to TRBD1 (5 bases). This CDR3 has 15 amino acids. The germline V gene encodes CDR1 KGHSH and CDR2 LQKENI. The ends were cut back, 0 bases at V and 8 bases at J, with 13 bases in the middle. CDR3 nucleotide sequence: TGTGCCAGCTCACCACCGGGGGGAGGAAACGAAAAACTGTTTTTT. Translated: CASSPPGGGNEKLFF.